The 8 T cell receptor beta chains in this list originate from one sample, sequenced in a study of cytomegalovirus exposure and HLA in healthy donors. Method: immunoSEQ multiplex PCR; TCRdb's copy keeps in-frame clones and lacks some. Of some 130,000 clones listed, less than 90% are singletons. Sequencing was done on a sample of PBMCs. The receptor source for this set is a man aged 18 to 29 in good health and CMV-seronegative.

V is TRBV30 and J is TRBJ2-2; 9 bases agree with TRBD2. Germline V CDR1 and CDR2: GTSNPN, SVGIG (reference sequence). Trimming cost V 0 bases and J 6 bases; bases outside gene matches: 8. CDR3 length equals 16 residues. This CDR3 is CAWSVAWRGGAGELFF. The CDR3, as DNA: TGTGCCTGGAGTGTAGCCTGGCGGGGGGGAGCCGGGGAGCTGTTTTTT.

This rearrangement joins TRBV7-8 to TRBJ2-1, with 11 bases aligning to TRBD2. V trimming: 2 bases; J trimming: 7 bases; junction bases outside the gene matches: 4. This CDR3 contains 15 residues. Germline CDR1 is SGHVS and CDR2 is FQNEAQ. This CDR3 reads CASSLSSGRSNEQFF. In DNA form, the CDR3 reads TGTGCCAGCAGCTTATCTAGCGGGAGGTCAAATGAGCAGTTCTTC.

This chain links TRBV7-9 with TRBJ2-1; perhaps TRBD2 as D (5 bases). Germline loops: CDR1 SEHNR, CDR2 FQNEAQ (reference sequence). This CDR3 comprises 15 residues. V was clipped by 3 bases and J by 2 bases, with 11 bases between them. CDR3 sequence reads: CASSFGDIAYNEQFF. The CDR3, as DNA: TGTGCCAGCAGCTTCGGGGATATCGCCTACAATGAGCAGTTCTTC.

This chain uses TRBV18 with TRBJ1-1, with 7 bases matching TRBD1. Trimming at V came to 0 bases and at J to 10 bases, leaving 5 bases not matched to a gene. The length of the CDR3 is 13 residues. CDR1 is KGHSH, CDR2 LQKENI, per germline. The CDR3 loop is CASSPPGGQVAFF. In nucleotides, the CDR3 is TGTGCCAGCTCACCACCAGGAGGACAGGTAGCTTTCTTT.

This chain links TRBV7-9 with TRBJ2-2; 10 positions agree with TRBD2. The CDR3 is made up of 15 amino acids. The trim removed 2 bases at V and 6 bases at J, leaving 3 bases unmatched. In germline, CDR1 is SEHNR, CDR2 FQNEAQ (reference sequence). The CDR3 DNA is TGTGCCAGCAGCTTAAGCGGGAGGGCCCCCGGGGAGCTGTTTTTT. The encoded protein is CASSLSGRAPGELFF. The whole variable domain, filled in from reference TRBV7-9 and TRBJ2-2, reads DTGVSQNPRHKITKRGQNVTFRCDPISEHNRLYWYRQTLGQGPEFLTYFQNEAQLEKSRLLSDRFSAERPKGSFSTLEIQRTEQGDSAMYLCASSLSGRAPGELFFGEGSRLTVL.

The rearrangement uses TRBV7-8 and TRBJ2-3; TRBD2 aligns across 9 bases. Germline V CDR1 and CDR2: SGHVS, FQNEAQ. There are 14 residues in the CDR3. The trim removed 4 bases at V and 6 bases at J, leaving 5 bases unmatched. Here the CDR3 DNA reads TGTGCCAGCAGCTCTAGCGGGACCCCGGATACGCAGTATTTT. Protein product: CASSSSGTPDTQYF.

CDR3 DNA: TGTGCCAGCAGCTTTTCGACAGGGAGTTACGAGCAGTACTTC. Amino acid sequence: CASSFSTGSYEQYF. The chain combines TRBV7-9 with TRBJ2-7; 7 nucleotides align to TRBD1. Germline CDR1 SEHNR, CDR2 FQNEAQ (reference sequence). V dropped 3 bases and J dropped 4; count of bases not matched to a gene: 6. The CDR3 spans 14 residues.

The gene calls are TRBV5-1 and TRBJ2-7; D call uncertain. Germline assignment: CDR1 SGHRS and CDR2 YFSETQ. The V gene lost 0 bases and the J gene lost 3 bases, with 7 bases spanning the gap. This CDR3 is 13 amino acids long. CDR3 sequence: CASSLAAGYEQYF. The CDR3 nucleotides are TGCGCCAGCAGCTTGGCCGCCGGCTACGAGCAGTACTTC.